The sequence of this TCR beta chain was determined in a study of blood T cell repertoires in COVID-19. Profiling relied on immunoSEQ multiplex PCR, and the TCRdb table lists in-frame clones only, not all of them. Altogether roughly 180,000 clones are present, approximately 88% being singletons, with the ten largest covering 4%. Germline V gives CDR1 KGHSH, CDR2 LQKENI. CDR3 length: 14 residues. Deletions cut 5 bases from V and 3 bases from J, with 13 bases between. This rearrangement joins TRBV18 to TRBJ2-5, with a tentative D call TRBD2 (5 bases). Sequencing was performed on peripheral blood. The sequence was collected from a woman aged 25-40 years with acute or convalescent COVID-19. The CDR3, as DNA: TGTGCCAGCTCAGGGAGTTCGGCCAAAGAGACCCAGTACTTC. This encodes CASSGSSAKETQYF.